The 7 T cell receptor beta chains given below trace back to one sample, sequenced in a study of blood T cell repertoires in COVID-19. TCRdb's copy holds only in-frame clones and misses some; the assay was immunoSEQ multiplex PCR. Here the sample spans about 480,000 clones, around 89% being singletons. Sequenced input: peripheral blood. Source of these receptors: a woman between 25 and 40 years old with acute or convalescent COVID-19.

The CDR3 protein is CAVRSSYNSPLHF. The CDR3 DNA reads TGTGCCGTTAGGAGCTCCTATAATTCACCCCTCCACTTT. The rearrangement uses TRBV6-5 and TRBJ1-6; no definite D call. Germline V lookup: CDR1 MNHEY, CDR2 SVGAGI. With 11 bases removed from V and 0 bases from J, the gap between germline ends came to 8 bases. This CDR3 has 13 residues.

This chain uses TRBV5-1 with TRBJ2-5; 12 positions agree with TRBD1. V was clipped by 0 bases and J by 3 bases; unmatched bases: 6. The germline gives CDR1 SGHRS, CDR2 YFSETQ. The CDR3 extends over 17 amino acids. CDR3 sequence: CASSLVIGTGGEETQYF. The DNA for the CDR3 is TGCGCCAGCAGCTTGGTTATCGGGACAGGGGGCGAAGAGACCCAGTACTTC.

The chain has TRBV9 and TRBJ2-1; D is perhaps TRBD2 (6 bases). The CDR3 loop spans 16 amino acids. The germline V gene encodes CDR1 SGDLS and CDR2 YYNGEE. Between the trimmed V and J ends, which lost 3 bases and 5 bases, there was a span of 18 bases. As DNA, the CDR3 is TGTGCCAGCAGCGGGGCGGGTGGCAGGGAGGACAATGAGCAGTTCTTC. Its protein is CASSGAGGREDNEQFF. Based on the CDR3 plus reference TRBV9 and TRBJ2-1, the full variable domain is DSGVTQTPKHLITATGQRVTLRCSPRSGDLSVYWYQQSLDQGLQFLIQYYNGEERAKGNILERFSAQQFPDLHSELNLSSLELGDSALYFCASSGAGGREDNEQFFGPGTRLTVL.

The genes are TRBV14 and TRBJ2-1; unclear D gene. Germline CDR1 and CDR2: SGHDN and FVKESK. Trimming cost V 4 bases and J 2 bases, with 9 bases left between them. The CDR3 is 14 residues long. The CDR3 sequence: CASSPLSAYNEQFF. The CDR3 DNA is TGTGCCAGCAGCCCCCTGAGCGCCTACAATGAGCAGTTCTTC.

The chain recombines TRBV30 with TRBJ1-2, with a possible D match to TRBD1 (6 bases). With 4 bases removed from V and 8 bases from J, the gap between germline ends came to 20 bases. The CDR3 is 14 amino acids. The V gene's germline CDR1 is GTSNPN and CDR2 SVGIG (reference sequence). The CDR3 here is CAWTKGGRLKGYTF. The CDR3 nucleotides are TGTGCCTGGACCAAGGGGGGGAGGTTAAAAGGCTACACCTTC.

This chain connects TRBV19 to TRBJ2-6; 8 bases fit TRBD1. V lost 1 base and J lost 0; bases outside the gene matches: 8. Germline lookup yields CDR1 LNHDA and CDR2 SQIVND (reference sequence). The CDR3 consists of 19 residues. The CDR3: CASSIGGQGQLSGANVLTF. The CDR3 DNA reads TGTGCCAGTAGTATAGGCGGACAGGGCCAACTCTCTGGGGCCAACGTCCTGACTTTC.

This chain links TRBV19 with TRBJ2-6, with D possibly being TRBD2 (7 bases). Germline CDR1 and CDR2: LNHDA and SQIVND (reference sequence). The CDR3 has 17 residues. Trimming left V 1 base short and J 3 bases short, with 13 bases between. The CDR3 reads CASSIGGGALGANVLTF. The CDR3, as DNA: TGTGCCAGTAGTATAGGTGGGGGGGCGCTTGGGGCCAACGTCCTGACTTTC. Full variable domain (missing parts from reference TRBV19 and TRBJ2-6): DGGITQSPKYLFRKEGQNVTLSCEQNLNHDAMYWYRQDPGQGLRLIYYSQIVNDFQKGDIAEGYSVSREKKESFPLTVTSAQKNPTAFYLCASSIGGGALGANVLTFGAGSRLTVL.